This T cell receptor beta chain appears in the sequencing data of a study of T cells in Graves' hyperthyroidism and ophthalmopathy. Broader study findings: A 13 V-J signature model discriminated ophthalmopathy versus stable hyperthyroidism. The model foresaw ophthalmopathy a median roughly 6 months prior to onset.

Germline assignment: CDR1 MNHNS and CDR2 SASEGT. The CDR3 loop spans 15 amino acids. The V segment lost 1 base and the J segment 2 bases; nucleotides outside the gene matches: 1. Ten or more counts support this clonotype. What it binds is unknown. The TCR beta CDR3 regions underwent amplification using RNA transcripts as the source. HTBI primers were the set used in a first-round RT-PCR of the TCR CDR3. MiXCR was run by TCRdb on the multiplex PCR reads, yielding one entry per CDR3 protein. Among 400,000 to 550,000 distinct CDR3 sequences, 13% to 15% were seen once, and the ten largest hold less than 20%.

This TCR derives from a young woman with Graves' hyperthyroidism. Sequencing was performed on blood. The V and J genes are TRBV6-1 and TRBJ2-5; 10 nucleotides agree with TRBD2. This chain's CDR3 is CASSEGAGGQETQYF. For the CDR3, the DNA is TGTGCCAGCAGTGAAGGAGCGGGAGGGCAAGAGACCCAGTACTTC.